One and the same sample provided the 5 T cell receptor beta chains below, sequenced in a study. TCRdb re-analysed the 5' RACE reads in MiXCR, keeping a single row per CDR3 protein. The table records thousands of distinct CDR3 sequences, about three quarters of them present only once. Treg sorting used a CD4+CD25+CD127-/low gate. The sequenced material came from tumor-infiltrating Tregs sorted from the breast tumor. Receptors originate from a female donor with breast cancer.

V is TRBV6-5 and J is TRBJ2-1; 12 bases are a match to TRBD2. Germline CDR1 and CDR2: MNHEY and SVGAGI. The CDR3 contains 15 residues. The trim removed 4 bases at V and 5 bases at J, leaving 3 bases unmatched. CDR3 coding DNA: TGTGCCAGCAGTTGGACTAGCGGGACAGACAATGAGCAGTTCTTC. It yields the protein CASSWTSGTDNEQFF.

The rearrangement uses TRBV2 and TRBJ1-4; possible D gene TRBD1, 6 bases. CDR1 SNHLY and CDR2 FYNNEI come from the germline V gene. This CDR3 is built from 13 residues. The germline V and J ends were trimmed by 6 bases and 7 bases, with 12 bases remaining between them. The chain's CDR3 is CASSDRKVEKLFF. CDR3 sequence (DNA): TGTGCCAGCAGCGACAGGAAAGTTGAAAAACTGTTTTTT.

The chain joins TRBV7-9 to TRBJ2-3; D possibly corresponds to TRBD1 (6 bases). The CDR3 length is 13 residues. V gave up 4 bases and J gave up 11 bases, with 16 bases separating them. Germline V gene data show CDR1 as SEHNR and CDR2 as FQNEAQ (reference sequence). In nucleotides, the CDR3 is TGTGCCAGCAGCTCTACAGGGCCTTCGGGGCAGTATTTT. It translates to CASSSTGPSGQYF.

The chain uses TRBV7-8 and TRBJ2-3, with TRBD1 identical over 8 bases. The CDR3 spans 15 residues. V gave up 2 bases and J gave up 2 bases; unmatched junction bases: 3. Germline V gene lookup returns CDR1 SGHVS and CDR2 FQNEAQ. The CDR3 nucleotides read TGTGCCAGCAGCTTACGCAGGGGGCCCACAGATACGCAGTATTTT. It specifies CASSLRRGPTDTQYF. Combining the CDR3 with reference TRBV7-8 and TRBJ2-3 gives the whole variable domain GAGVSQSPRYKVAKRGQDVALRCDPISGHVSLFWYQQALGQGPEFLTYFQNEAQLDKSGLPSDRFFAERPEGSVSTLKIQRTQQEDSAVYLCASSLRRGPTDTQYFGPGTRLTVL.

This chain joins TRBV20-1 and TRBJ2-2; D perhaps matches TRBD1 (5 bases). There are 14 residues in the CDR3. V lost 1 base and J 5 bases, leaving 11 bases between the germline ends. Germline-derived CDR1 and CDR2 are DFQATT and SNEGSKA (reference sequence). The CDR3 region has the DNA TGCAGTGCTAGAGGTATCCAGGGTACCGGGGAGCTGTTTTTT. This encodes CSARGIQGTGELFF.